This T cell receptor (beta chain) was identified in a study of blood T cell repertoires in COVID-19. The germline V gene encodes CDR1 LNHNV and CDR2 YYDKDF (reference sequence). The CDR3 sequence is 18 residues long. V lost 4 bases and J lost 3; bases outside the gene matches: 14. In the authors' methods: Scientists estimated how many nucleated cells there were by amplifying reference gene primers. Clones were read by immunoSEQ multiplex PCR, and TCRdb kept only the in-frame ones, dropping some. V and J calls and clone size are as listed in that table; D and trimming were resolved from the DNA. The sample includes 170,000 or so clones, 86% of them seen just once.

The receptor was derived from a man aged 50 or older with active or convalescent COVID-19. The chain employs TRBV15 and TRBJ2-1; 8 bases align to TRBD2. The source material was peripheral blood. The CDR3 DNA sequence: TGTGCCACCAGCAAAACCACTCTTCGGGGGGGCAGCTACAATGAGCAGTTCTTC. Its protein is CATSKTTLRGGSYNEQFF.